This paragraph reports one T cell receptor beta chain. Its antigen is currently unknown. Method: immunoSEQ multiplex PCR; TCRdb's copy keeps in-frame clones and lacks some. This sample has about 35,000 clones, with about 91% found just once. This specimen comes from a study of T cells in localized non-small cell lung cancer. Study-wide results and caveats: Because sequencing included only one region (of the tumor), heterogeneity remains possible.

The CDR3 is 14 residues long. V was cut by 1 base and J by 5 bases, with 9 bases left in between. Germline V lookup: CDR1 SEHNR, CDR2 FQNEAQ (reference sequence). The rearrangement links TRBV7-9 to TRBJ2-1; no firm D call. This specimen was peripheral blood mononuclear cells, taken before any cancer treatment. The clonotype was recovered from a female donor at least 60 years old with stage II lung adenocarcinoma. DNA for the CDR3: TGTGCCAGCAGCTTAGTCATGTCTAACAATGAGCAGTTCTTC. This sequence encodes CASSLVMSNNEQFF.